This T cell receptor (beta chain) stems from a study of T cells after yellow fever vaccination. One entry per CDR3 protein, called by TCRdb with MiXCR from the 5' RACE reads. The profile shows a few hundred thousand distinct CDR3 sequences, 4% to 5.5% of them singletons. CDR1 is MNHNY, CDR2 SVGAGI, per germline (reference sequence). V was trimmed by 8 bases and J by 3 bases, leaving 3 bases between them. There are 10 residues in the CDR3. The sample holds many counts of this clonotype. The antigen remains undetermined. General study results and limits: Faster peaking, at day 5 versus 15, marked a secondary response that was weaker.

The chain carries TRBV6-6 and TRBJ2-3; D unclear. This sample comprised PBMCs, obtained 15 days after the yellow fever booster vaccination. This TCR was sampled from a man aged 18-30 years who received the YFV17D yellow fever vaccine. The CDR3 sequence is CASGTDTQYF. The CDR3 coding sequence is TGTGCCAGCGGGACAGATACGCAGTATTTT.